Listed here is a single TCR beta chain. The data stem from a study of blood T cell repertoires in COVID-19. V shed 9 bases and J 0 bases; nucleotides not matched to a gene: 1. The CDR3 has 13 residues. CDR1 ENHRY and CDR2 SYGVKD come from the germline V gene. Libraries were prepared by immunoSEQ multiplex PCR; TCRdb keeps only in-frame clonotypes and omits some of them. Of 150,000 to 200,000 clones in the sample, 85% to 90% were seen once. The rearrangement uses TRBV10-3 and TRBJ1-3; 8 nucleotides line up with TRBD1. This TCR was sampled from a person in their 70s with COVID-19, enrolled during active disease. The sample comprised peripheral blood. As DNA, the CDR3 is TGTGCCATTGACAGGGGCTCTGGAAACACCATATATTTT. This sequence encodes CAIDRGSGNTIYF.